Listed below are T cell receptor beta chains from one sample, sequenced in a study of Graves' ophthalmopathy and Graves' hyperthyroidism. TCRdb passed the multiplex PCR reads through MiXCR, listing each CDR3 protein once. This table has roughly 220,000 distinct CDR3 sequences, around 50% appearing once. The sequenced material came from peripheral blood. These receptors originate from an adult man with Graves' ophthalmopathy. Both conserved end residues are part of each CDR3. Each record gives: V gene, clone size, D gene, J gene, CDR3 protein, CDR3 DNA. D genes are given only for firm matches. Not all rows give a size; the values are once, few, many and, for expanded clones, a class.

TRBV24-1	NA	NA	TRBJ2-7	CATSDLPPGLYEQYF	TGTGCCACCAGTGATTTGCCACCGGGACTTTACGAGCAGTACTTC
TRBV20-1	few	NA	TRBJ2-2	CSARDPASVGELFF	TGCAGTGCTAGAGATCCCGCTAGCGTCGGGGAGCTGTTTTTT
TRBV29-1	few	TRBD2	TRBJ2-7	CSVESLTSGESYEQYF	TGCAGCGTTGAGTCCCTCACTAGCGGGGAATCCTACGAGCAGTACTTC
TRBV7-9	few	NA	TRBJ2-5	CASSLYGRGETQYF	TGTGCCAGCAGCCTGTACGGAAGGGGAGAGACCCAGTACTTC
TRBV7-9	few	NA	TRBJ2-5	CASSRETQYF	TGTGCCAGCAGTCGAGAGACCCAGTACTTC
TRBV7-2	NA	TRBD1	TRBJ1-2	CASSGGTGRYNGYTF	TGTGCCAGCAGCGGCGGGACAGGTCGGTACAATGGCTACACCTTC
TRBV10-3	NA	NA	TRBJ2-5	CAISEVLQETQYF	TGTGCCATCAGTGAGGTCTTACAAGAGACCCAGTACTTC
TRBV25-1	NA	NA	TRBJ1-2	CASRTGLNYGYTF	TGTGCCAGCAGGACAGGCCTAAACTATGGCTACACCTTC
TRBV7-6	few	TRBD1	TRBJ2-7	CASSPRQGAAYEQYF	TGTGCCAGCAGTCCGAGACAGGGGGCAGCCTACGAGCAGTACTTC
TRBV11-2	NA	NA	TRBJ2-2	CASSLSHGPGELFF	TGTGCCAGCAGCTTATCTCACGGTCCCGGGGAGCTGTTTTTT
TRBV2	few	NA	TRBJ1-5	CASSDRSSNQPQHF	TGTGCCAGCAGTGATAGGAGTAGCAATCAGCCCCAGCATTTT
TRBV24-1	few	NA	TRBJ1-1	CATSDLHFQGMAEAFF	TGTGCCACCAGTGATTTGCATTTCCAGGGGATGGCTGAAGCTTTCTTT
TRBV13	few	NA	TRBJ1-2	CASNAIGSYGYTF	TGTGCCAGCAACGCCATAGGTAGCTATGGCTACACCTTC
TRBV7-2	NA	TRBD1	TRBJ1-4	CASSSGAGQGSEKLFF	TGTGCCAGCAGCTCCGGAGCGGGACAGGGGTCCGAAAAACTGTTTTTT
TRBV9	few	NA	TRBJ1-1	CASSVARESLGANEAFF	TGTGCCAGCAGCGTAGCCCGGGAATCATTGGGTGCGAATGAAGCTTTCTTT
TRBV9	NA	NA	TRBJ1-5	CASSPRPGDQPQHF	TGTGCCAGCAGCCCCCGGCCGGGGGATCAGCCCCAGCATTTT
TRBV29-1	NA	NA	TRBJ2-7	CSTRGDEQYF	TGCAGCACTCGCGGGGACGAGCAGTACTTC
TRBV12-3/TRBV12-4	NA	TRBD1	TRBJ1-4	CASSLRGGPNEKLFF	TGTGCCAGCAGTTTAAGAGGGGGCCCTAATGAAAAACTGTTTTTT
TRBV12-3/TRBV12-4	NA	NA	TRBJ2-7	CASSPSQTDTNLHYEQYF	TGTGCCAGCAGTCCCTCTCAGACCGACACGAACTTGCACTACGAGCAGTACTTC
TRBV2	NA	NA	TRBJ1-3	CASMGGARNTIYF	TGTGCCAGCATGGGGGGGGCGCGGAACACCATATATTTT
TRBV12-3/TRBV12-4	NA	NA	TRBJ1-5	CASSLPGLNQPQHF	TGTGCCAGCAGTTTGCCGGGGCTCAATCAGCCCCAGCATTTT
TRBV7-8	few	TRBD1	TRBJ2-1	CASSSHRDRGSDEQFF	TGTGCCAGCAGCTCCCACCGGGACAGGGGAAGCGATGAGCAGTTCTTC
TRBV7-6	few	TRBD2	TRBJ2-7	CASSPYSGGAYEQYF	TGTGCCAGCAGCCCATATAGCGGGGGTGCCTACGAGCAGTACTTC
TRBV6-6	few	NA	TRBJ1-2	CASSYGGYGYTF	TGTGCCAGCAGTTATGGGGGGTATGGCTACACCTTC
TRBV12-3/TRBV12-4	few	TRBD1	TRBJ1-5	CASSQGQLGWPQHF	TGTGCCAGCAGCCAGGGACAGTTGGGTTGGCCCCAGCATTTT
TRBV24-1	NA	TRBD1	TRBJ1-2	CATSDPGQGRRGYTF	TGTGCCACCAGTGATCCCGGACAGGGGAGAAGGGGCTACACCTTC
TRBV20-1	many	NA	TRBJ1-6	CSARGQGNNNSPLHF	TGCAGTGCTAGGGGCCAAGGGAACAATAATTCACCCCTCCACTTT
TRBV9	NA	NA	TRBJ2-7	CASSVGLGGTYEQYF	TGTGCCAGCAGCGTAGGTCTAGGAGGAACCTACGAGCAGTACTTC
TRBV19	few	NA	TRBJ1-5	CASSIGAIDNQPQHF	TGTGCCAGTAGTATTGGGGCAATAGACAATCAGCCCCAGCATTTT
TRBV10-1	NA	NA	TRBJ1-2	CASSYRARYGYTF	TGCGCCAGCAGTTACAGGGCCCGCTATGGCTACACCTTC
TRBV2	NA	NA	TRBJ2-7	CASSGGRSYEQYF	TGTGCCAGCAGTGGAGGACGGTCCTACGAGCAGTACTTC
TRBV7-2	NA	TRBD1	TRBJ1-2	CASSLALGQTPRASGPGYTF	TGTGCCAGCAGCTTAGCTCTGGGACAGACCCCCCGCGCATCAGGACCCGGCTACACCTTC
TRBV20-1	NA	TRBD2	TRBJ2-2	CSAGLAGETGELFF	TGCAGTGCCGGACTAGCGGGGGAGACCGGGGAGCTGTTTTTT
TRBV12-3/TRBV12-4	NA	NA	TRBJ2-5	CATSDLEQGSSQETQYF	TGTGCCACCAGTGATTTGGAGCAGGGAAGCAGCCAAGAGACCCAGTACTTC
TRBV5-4	NA	TRBD1	TRBJ2-7	CASSLDQQGYEQYF	TGTGCCAGCAGCTTGGATCAACAGGGGTACGAGCAGTACTTC
TRBV19	NA	NA	TRBJ2-5	CASSDRQDETQYF	TGTGCCAGCAGCGACCGACAGGATGAGACCCAGTACTTC
TRBV20-1	NA	TRBD2	TRBJ2-2	CSARSSGGAGTGELLF	TGCAGTGCTAGATCTAGCGGGGGGGCCGGTACCGGGGAGCTGCTTTTT
TRBV29-1	few	NA	TRBJ2-2	CSVEGYGTSNTGELFF	TGCAGCGTTGAAGGGTACGGGACATCGAACACCGGGGAGCTGTTTTTT
TRBV7-3	few	TRBD1	TRBJ2-2	CASSWRGQGAGFTGELFF	TGTGCCAGCAGCTGGCGGGGACAGGGGGCCGGATTCACCGGGGAGCTGTTTTTT
TRBV24-1	NA	NA	TRBJ2-3	CATSDLISGSTDTQYF	TGTGCCACCAGTGATTTGATCAGCGGCAGCACAGATACGCAGTATTTT
TRBV7-9	few	TRBD1	TRBJ1-4	CASSPGQGANEKLFF	TGTGCCAGCAGCCCTGGGCAGGGGGCTAATGAAAAACTGTTTTTT
TRBV11-2	NA	TRBD1	TRBJ2-7	CASSLGQGTTYEQYF	TGTGCCAGCAGCCTGGGACAGGGGACGACCTACGAGCAGTACTTC
TRBV7-9	once	TRBD2	TRBJ2-2	CASSPRASGRRAGELFF	TGTGCCAGCAGCCCACGTGCTAGCGGGAGGCGCGCCGGGGAGCTGTTTTTT
TRBV5-1	NA	TRBD2	TRBJ2-7	CASSLDIGGGMQYF	TGCGCCAGCAGCTTGGATATCGGCGGGGGTATGCAGTACTTC
TRBV11-2	NA	TRBD1	TRBJ1-6	CASSLGGQGWRSLHF	TGTGCCAGCAGCTTAGGAGGACAGGGTTGGAGATCCCTCCACTTT
TRBV9	NA	TRBD2	TRBJ2-5	CASSGIAGHQETQYF	TGTGCCAGCAGCGGGATAGCGGGCCATCAGGAGACCCAGTACTTC
TRBV6-5	few	NA	TRBJ1-6	CASTPRRDSPLHF	TGTGCCAGCACTCCGCGCAGAGATTCACCCCTCCACTTT
TRBV10-3	NA	NA	TRBJ1-5	CAITERDRNQPQHF	TGTGCCATCACCGAAAGGGACCGCAATCAGCCCCAGCATTTT
TRBV11-2	NA	TRBD1	TRBJ2-3	CASSTWGQAGTDTQYF	TGTGCCAGCAGCACCTGGGGACAGGCCGGCACAGATACGCAGTATTTT
TRBV20-1	NA	TRBD2	TRBJ2-2	CSALAGGLELFF	TGCAGTGCTCTAGCGGGGGGGCTGGAGCTGTTTTTT
TRBV2	few	NA	TRBJ2-5	CASGEQETQYF	TGTGCCAGCGGGGAGCAAGAGACCCAGTACTTC
TRBV12-3/TRBV12-4	NA	TRBD1	TRBJ1-2	CASTGTENYGYTF	TGTGCCAGCACCGGGACAGAAAACTATGGCTACACCTTC
TRBV5-1	many	TRBD2	TRBJ2-7	CASSLAGGPYEQYF	TGTGCCAGCAGCTTAGCGGGGGGGCCTTACGAGCAGTACTTC